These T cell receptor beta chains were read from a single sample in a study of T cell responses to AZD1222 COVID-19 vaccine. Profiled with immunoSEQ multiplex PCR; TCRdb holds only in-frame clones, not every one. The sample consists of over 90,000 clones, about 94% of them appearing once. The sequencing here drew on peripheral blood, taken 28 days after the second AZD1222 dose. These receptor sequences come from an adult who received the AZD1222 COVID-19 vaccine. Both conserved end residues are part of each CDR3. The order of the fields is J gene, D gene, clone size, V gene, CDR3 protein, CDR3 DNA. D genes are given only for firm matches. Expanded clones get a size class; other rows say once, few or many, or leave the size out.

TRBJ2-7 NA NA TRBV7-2 CASSFHYEQYF TGTGCCAGCAGCTTCCACTACGAGCAGTACTTC
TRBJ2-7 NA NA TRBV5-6 CASSLFPGVKYEQYF TGTGCCAGCAGCTTGTTTCCGGGGGTGAAATACGAGCAGTACTTC
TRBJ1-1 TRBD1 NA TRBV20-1 CSARDTGVGAFF TGCAGTGCTCGTGATACAGGGGTCGGAGCTTTCTTT
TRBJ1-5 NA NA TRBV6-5 CASRMDGSNQPQHF TGTGCCAGCAGAATGGACGGTAGCAATCAGCCCCAGCATTTT
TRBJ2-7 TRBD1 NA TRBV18 CASSPAGGHNEQYF TGTGCCAGCTCACCGGCAGGGGGCCACAACGAGCAGTACTTC
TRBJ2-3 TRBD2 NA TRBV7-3 CASSLNPAGTAADTQYF TGTGCCAGCAGCTTAAATCCAGCGGGGACCGCGGCAGATACGCAGTATTTT
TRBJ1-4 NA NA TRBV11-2 CASKVGGDEKLFF TGTGCCAGCAAAGTCGGTGGCGATGAAAAACTGTTTTTT
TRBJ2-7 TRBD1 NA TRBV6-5 CASARGGTGGYEQYF TGTGCCAGCGCCAGAGGGGGGACAGGGGGCTACGAGCAGTACTTC
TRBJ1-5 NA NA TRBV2 CASSDRRNNQPQHF TGTGCCAGCAGTGATCGGCGGAACAATCAGCCCCAGCATTTT
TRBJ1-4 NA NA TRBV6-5 CASSTRPATNEKLFF TGTGCCAGCAGTACCCGGCCTGCAACTAATGAAAAACTGTTTTTT
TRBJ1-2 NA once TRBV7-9 CASSLGGVYGYTF TGTGCCAGCAGCTTAGGAGGGGTCTATGGCTACACCTTC
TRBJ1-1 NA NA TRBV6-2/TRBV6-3 CASSYDGPEAFF TGTGCCAGCAGTTACGATGGCCCTGAAGCTTTCTTT
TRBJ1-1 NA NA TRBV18 CASSQGQNTEAFF TGTGCCAGCTCACAGGGGCAGAACACTGAAGCTTTCTTT
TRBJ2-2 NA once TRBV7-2 CASSLVSSSGELFF TGTGCCAGCAGCTTAGTCTCGAGCTCCGGGGAGCTGTTTTTT
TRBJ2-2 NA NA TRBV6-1 CASSERGLGAGELFF TGTGCCAGCAGTGAACGGGGGCTTGGGGCCGGGGAGCTGTTTTTT
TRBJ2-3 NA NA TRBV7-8 CASSRDPPTDTQYF TGTGCCAGCAGTCGGGACCCGCCCACAGATACGCAGTATTTT
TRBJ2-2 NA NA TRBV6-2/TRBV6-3 CASSYRDTGELFF TGTGCCAGCAGTTACAGGGACACCGGGGAGCTGTTTTTT
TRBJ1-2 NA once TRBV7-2 CASSYARDVYDNYGYTF TGTGCCAGCAGCTACGCTCGGGACGTCTACGATAACTATGGCTACACCTTC
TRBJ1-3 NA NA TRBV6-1 CASSETGIYGNTIYF TGTGCCAGCAGTGAAACAGGGATATATGGAAACACCATATATTTT